The present T cell receptor (beta chain) was sequenced within a study of T-cell reconstitution after alpha-beta-depleted transplantation in children (dated by TCRdb to the mid-2010s). A note on the overall study: Using TCR repertoire profiling, the study followed T-cell immune reconstitution in a quantitative way in children after TCRalphabeta/CD19-depleted allogeneic hematopoietic cell transplantation. General findings and caveats noted by the study authors: The frequencies of hyperexpanded clones fell over the following months, and after one year, T-cell counts and TCRbeta diversity were mostly attributed to newly produced T cells. The apparently early alphabetaT-cell count recovery about two months after transplant was reportedly dependent on only several hundred rapidly expanded clones derived from non-depleted graft cells. In some patients, the high TCRbeta diversity seen at day 60 was put down to recipient T cells and intrathymic progenitors that had survived conditioning.

The meaning of the sample's time point label: day 60 (about 2 months) after transplantation. The sample's treatment or condition label is to be understood as: allogeneic hematopoietic cell transplantation with graft depleted of TCRalphabeta T cells and CD19 B cells. The children who served as transplant recipients had been given grafts of TCRalphabeta/CD19-depleted allogeneic hematopoietic cells. This clonotype was seen many times. No antigen is known for it. No base quality information exists; no much larger clone differs at one position. The germline V gene (reference sequence) specifies DFQATT as CDR1 and SNEGSKA as CDR2. Measured from the cysteine to the phenylalanine, the CDR3 is 14 residues long. Only the CDR3 DNA is retained, 42 bases long and in frame from the first base. V and J are trimmed by 5 bases and 4 bases, and the gene matches miss 11 bases of the junction. The library came from PCR. The data were produced on an Illumina HiSeq 2500. TCR library preparation used molecular barcoding, with unique molecular identifiers applied to normalize quantification of the TCRbeta repertoire. Through fastp at Q25 and MiXCR, TCRdb rebuilt clones from the public reads, retaining in-frame beta chains. Entries are consolidated by CDR3 protein sequence, retaining the most common genes and DNA. In all, the sample holds around 52,000 distinct CDR3 sequences, and about 5% of those were seen once. Roughly 30% of the sample comes from the top ten.

This sequence originates from a female patient aged 2-15 years who had a stem cell transplant for aplastic anemia, so the T cells may come from the graft donor. The rearrangement combines TRBV20-1 with TRBJ2-7, with 7 junctional bases fitting TRBD1. The material sequenced was PBMCs, mostly from graft donor cells, taken 60 days after TCRalphabeta/CD19-depleted stem cell transplant. The CDR3 is CSAGPQGVLYEQYF. The DNA reads as follows: TGCAGTGCTGGGCCTCAGGGGGTTCTATACGAGCAGTACTTC.